This TCR beta chain was obtained from a study of T cells after yellow fever vaccination. On the study more broadly: Researchers used SMART-Seq v4 Ultra Low Input to prepare fractions that had low cell numbers. Broader study findings: The appearance of a small share of clonotypes in both CD4 and CD8 compartments was observed. Abundant bulk-derived clonotypes could contaminate FACS-sorted repertoires.

There are many counts of this clonotype. What it recognizes is unknown. TCRdb reprocessed the 5' RACE reads via MiXCR and lists one record per CDR3 protein. The sample gives around 300,000 distinct CDR3 sequences, 3.5% to 4.5% of which show up once; approximately 19% is in the top ten. The sequence derives from a man aged 18 to 35 who received the YFV17D yellow fever vaccine. The sequences come from PBMCs, collected 15 days after the yellow fever booster vaccination.

The CDR3 spells CASSLGIMRIQGSVYGYTF. The CDR3 DNA sequence: TGTGCCAGCAGCTTAGGAATAATGAGAATACAGGGGTCGGTCTATGGCTACACCTTC. The chain uses TRBV7-9 and TRBJ1-2, with 7 bases matching TRBD1. This CDR3 is built from 19 residues. Germline values: CDR1 SEHNR, CDR2 FQNEAQ (reference sequence). V lost 1 base to trimming and J lost 4 bases; unmatched junction nucleotides: 18.